These T cell receptor beta chains were read from a single sample in a study of graft-versus-host responses after intestinal transplantation. These receptors' targets are unknown. Profiled with immunoSEQ multiplex PCR; TCRdb holds only in-frame clones, not every one. The data contain about 27,000 clones, roughly 78% of them singletons. The sample was unstimulated CD8+ T cells sorted from spleen or lymph node cells, taken before transplant. Source of these receptors: a human donor who was the organ donor for an intestinal transplant. Each CDR3 is given with its conserved first and last residue. A D gene is named only where the DNA matches it firmly. Part of the rows lack a size; the others show once, few, many or a class for expanded clones.

TRBV27,few,TRBD1,TRBJ2-7,CASSLFTGAIYEQYF,TGTGCCAGCAGTTTATTCACAGGGGCCATCTACGAGCAGTACTTC
TRBV20-1,NA,NA,TRBJ1-2,CSAGGRAF,TGCAGTGCTGGGGGACGGGCCTTC
TRBV13,once,NA,TRBJ2-3,CASSFGGPESAQYF,TGTGCCAGCAGCTTTGGGGGCCCGGAGTCGGCGCAGTATTTT
TRBV29-1,NA,NA,TRBJ1-2,CSVELGAGGYTF,TGCAGCGTTGAATTGGGAGCTGGTGGCTACACCTTC
TRBV7-9,NA,TRBD1,TRBJ2-2,CASSPRTGDTGELFF,TGTGCCAGCAGCCCACGGACAGGCGACACCGGGGAGCTGTTTTTT
TRBV4-1,few,TRBD2,TRBJ2-1,CASSQVAGGFNEQFF,TGCGCCAGCAGCCAAGTTGCGGGGGGGTTCAATGAGCAGTTCTTC
TRBV7-2,NA,NA,TRBJ2-7,CASSLDFGPGGHEQYF,TGTGCCAGCAGCTTAGATTTTGGGCCCGGAGGCCACGAGCAGTACTTC
TRBV5-6,once,TRBD2,TRBJ2-1,CASSSGTSGNNEQFF,TGTGCCAGCAGCTCAGGGACTAGCGGGAACAATGAGCAGTTCTTC
TRBV7-9,NA,NA,TRBJ2-7,CASSSNSYEQYF,TGTGCCAGCAGCTCCAACTCCTACGAGCAGTACTTC
TRBV10-3,NA,TRBD2,TRBJ2-3,CAIRASGTSTDTQYF,TGTGCCATCAGAGCTAGCGGGACAAGCACAGATACGCAGTATTTT
TRBV6-1,once,NA,TRBJ2-7,CASSRSYEQYF,TGTGCCAGCAGTAGGTCCTACGAGCAGTACTTC
TRBV9,NA,NA,TRBJ1-6,CASSVSSALNSPLHF,TGTGCCAGCAGCGTATCCTCAGCACTGAATTCACCCCTCCACTTT
TRBV5-6,NA,NA,TRBJ2-1,CASSLGLREQFF,TGTGCCAGCAGCTTGGGACTGCGTGAGCAGTTCTTC
TRBV5-4,NA,NA,TRBJ1-1,CASSLVTGGEAFF,TGTGCCAGCAGCTTGGTTACGGGTGGTGAAGCTTTCTTT
TRBV19,NA,TRBD1,TRBJ1-2,CASSHRTGLRFDGYTF,TGTGCCAGTAGCCATAGGACAGGTCTCCGTTTCGATGGCTACACCTTC
TRBV7-9,few,TRBD2,TRBJ2-1,CASSVEPGLAGENEQFF,TGTGCCAGCAGCGTAGAGCCGGGACTAGCGGGAGAGAATGAGCAGTTCTTC
TRBV6-5,NA,TRBD2,TRBJ2-7,CASRAGPGGEQYF,TGTGCCAGCAGGGCGGGGCCGGGGGGGGAGCAGTACTTC
TRBV6-1,NA,NA,TRBJ2-1,CASSDLGWVIPYNEQFF,TGTGCCAGCAGTGACCTAGGGTGGGTCATCCCTTACAATGAGCAGTTCTTC
TRBV7-9,NA,NA,TRBJ2-7,CASSTTGGPAYEQYF,TGTGCCAGCAGCACGACCGGTGGCCCCGCCTACGAGCAGTACTTC
TRBV19,few,NA,TRBJ1-2,CASSKDSATNYGYTF,TGTGCCAGTAGTAAGGACAGCGCCACTAACTATGGCTACACCTTC
TRBV19,NA,NA,TRBJ1-1,CASSYNWNTEAFF,TGTGCCAGTAGTTACAACTGGAACACTGAAGCTTTCTTT
TRBV2,NA,NA,TRBJ1-2,CASGVLTFYGYTF,TGTGCCAGCGGGGTATTAACCTTCTATGGCTACACCTTC
TRBV5-6,NA,NA,TRBJ1-2,CASSPTWGYGYTF,TGTGCCAGCAGCCCAACTTGGGGCTATGGCTACACCTTC
TRBV13,NA,NA,TRBJ1-3,CASSSLVSGNTIYF,TGTGCCAGCAGCTCTTTGGTCTCTGGAAACACCATATATTTT
TRBV11-3,NA,TRBD1,TRBJ1-1,CASSFLTGVNTEAFF,TGTGCCAGCAGCTTCTTGACAGGGGTCAACACTGAAGCTTTCTTT
TRBV2,few,NA,TRBJ1-2,CASSEGREANYGYTF,TGTGCCAGCAGTGAAGGCAGGGAGGCTAACTATGGCTACACCTTC
TRBV27,NA,NA,TRBJ2-3,CASSLVDPTDTQYF,TGTGCCAGCAGTTTAGTGGATCCCACAGATACGCAGTATTTT
TRBV5-5,NA,NA,TRBJ1-5,CASSGDIGFQPQHF,TGTGCCAGCAGCGGGGATATTGGGTTTCAGCCCCAGCATTTT
TRBV4-3,NA,NA,TRBJ1-1,CASSQDWGSGTEAFF,TGCGCCAGCAGCCAAGATTGGGGGTCTGGTACTGAAGCTTTCTTT
TRBV7-6,once,TRBD1,TRBJ2-5,CASSYNLPTGGETQYF,TGTGCCAGCAGCTATAATCTTCCGACAGGGGGAGAGACCCAGTACTTC
TRBV2,NA,NA,TRBJ1-2,CASSKTGSGALYGYTF,TGTGCCAGCAGTAAGACAGGTTCTGGGGCCCTTTATGGCTACACCTTC
TRBV13,NA,NA,TRBJ1-1,CASSANTEAFF,TGTGCCAGCAGCGCGAACACTGAAGCTTTCTTT
TRBV5-1,NA,NA,TRBJ2-7,CASSLGSGAYEQYF,TGCGCCAGCAGCTTGGGATCAGGGGCCTACGAGCAGTACTTC
TRBV30,NA,TRBD2,TRBJ2-2,CAWNSARGGLTGELFF,TGTGCCTGGAACTCGGCGCGGGGGGGCCTAACCGGGGAGCTGTTTTTT
TRBV6-1,few,NA,TRBJ1-1,CASSEGWAMNTEAFF,TGTGCCAGCAGTGAAGGGTGGGCTATGAACACTGAAGCTTTCTTT
TRBV27,NA,NA,TRBJ2-7,CASSLFGNSYEQYF,TGTGCCAGCAGTTTGTTCGGGAATTCCTACGAGCAGTACTTC
TRBV30,NA,TRBD2,TRBJ2-3,CAWSVLAGTDTQYF,TGTGCCTGGAGTGTACTAGCGGGCACAGATACGCAGTATTTT
TRBV4-1,NA,NA,TRBJ1-1,CASSQTNRYWDTEAFF,TGCGCCAGCAGCCAAACAAACCGGTACTGGGACACTGAAGCTTTCTTT
TRBV7-6,NA,TRBD1,TRBJ1-1,CASSYFAGGTEAFF,TGTGCCAGCAGCTATTTCGCAGGGGGGACTGAAGCTTTCTTT
TRBV29-1,NA,NA,TRBJ1-1,CSVDWGTEAFF,TGCAGCGTTGATTGGGGGACTGAAGCTTTCTTT
TRBV11-2,NA,NA,TRBJ2-1,CASSLRYQGGGGSYNEQFF,TGTGCCAGCAGCTTAAGGTATCAGGGGGGCGGGGGCTCCTACAATGAGCAGTTCTTC
TRBV9,NA,NA,TRBJ2-7,CASSPDGGEQYF,TGTGCCAGCAGCCCCGACGGGGGCGAGCAGTACTTC
TRBV7-2,NA,TRBD1,TRBJ2-1,CASSNPGQEEYNEQFF,TGTGCCAGCAGTAACCCGGGACAGGAGGAATACAATGAGCAGTTCTTC
TRBV6-1,NA,TRBD1,TRBJ1-1,CASSRDRGRDTEAFF,TGTGCCAGCAGCCGGGACAGGGGCAGGGACACTGAAGCTTTCTTT
TRBV4-1,NA,TRBD1,TRBJ2-5,CASSQGTGGQETQYF,TGCGCCAGCAGCCAAGGGACAGGGGGACAAGAGACCCAGTACTTC
TRBV5-4,NA,NA,TRBJ2-5,CASSGFLVGEGETQYF,TGTGCCAGCAGCGGGTTTTTGGTGGGAGAGGGTGAGACCCAGTACTTC
TRBV7-9,once,NA,TRBJ2-3,CASSDQWGNTDTQYF,TGTGCCAGCAGCGACCAATGGGGGAACACAGATACGCAGTATTTT
TRBV4-1,NA,NA,TRBJ2-5,CASSFGNQETQYF,TGCGCCAGCAGCTTCGGGAATCAAGAGACCCAGTACTTC
TRBV27,few,TRBD2,TRBJ2-1,CASSSGTSGGDEQFF,TGTGCCAGCAGTTCCGGGACTAGCGGGGGGGATGAGCAGTTCTTC
TRBV6-5,NA,TRBD1,TRBJ1-1,CASSYGTGGMNTEAFF,TGTGCCAGCAGTTATGGGACAGGGGGCATGAACACTGAAGCTTTCTTT
TRBV6-5,NA,NA,TRBJ2-2,CASSYGVTNTGELFF,TGTGCCAGCAGTTACGGGGTGACGAACACCGGGGAGCTGTTTTTT
TRBV5-1,NA,NA,TRBJ1-2,CASSPQRGNYGYTF,TGCGCCAGCAGCCCTCAGCGGGGTAACTATGGCTACACCTTC
TRBV4-1,NA,NA,TRBJ1-1,CASSQDLGINTEAFF,TGCGCCAGCAGCCAAGATTTAGGGATCAACACTGAAGCTTTCTTT
TRBV7-9,NA,NA,TRBJ2-7,CASSLAGRANYEQYF,TGTGCCAGCAGCTTAGCAGGTCGGGCTAACTACGAGCAGTACTTC
TRBV5-1,few,TRBD1,TRBJ2-7,CASSLGTGGGEQYF,TGCGCCAGCAGCTTGGGGACAGGGGGCGGCGAGCAGTACTTC